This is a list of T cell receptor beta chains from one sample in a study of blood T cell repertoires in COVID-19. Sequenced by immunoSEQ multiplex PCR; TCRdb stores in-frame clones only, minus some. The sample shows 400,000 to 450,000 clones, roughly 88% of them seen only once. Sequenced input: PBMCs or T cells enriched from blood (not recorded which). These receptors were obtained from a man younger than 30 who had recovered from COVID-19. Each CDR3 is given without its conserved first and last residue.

ASSSGLVSYNEQF,TRBJ2-1,TRBV5-1
ASSVLLGRGELF,TRBJ2-2,TRBV9
ASSLWGAKGTEAF,TRBJ1-1,TRBV5-6
ASSIGTGALF,TRBJ1-4,TRBV19
ASSLGTGGEQY,TRBJ2-7,TRBV5-1
ATSDGAGDNYGYT,TRBJ1-2,TRBV24-1
ASSLVQGYTKNIQY,TRBJ2-4,TRBV7-2
ASSLNTVSLNTEAF,TRBJ1-1,TRBV7-3
ASSRSSGSYEQY,TRBJ2-7,TRBV4-1
ASSPRERPDTQY,TRBJ2-3,TRBV11-3
ASSLELNTGELF,TRBJ2-2,TRBV7-9
ASSEESGTF,TRBJ1-1,TRBV6-1
ASSFFSGGPNEQF,TRBJ2-1,TRBV27
ASSQEEGQGNSPLH,TRBJ1-6,TRBV4-1
ASSNSYSNQPQH,TRBJ1-5,TRBV28
ASSLDVGDLRYGYT,TRBJ1-2,TRBV7-8
ASSGTGSNQPQH,TRBJ1-5,TRBV28
ASSGTNYGYT,TRBJ1-2,TRBV18
ASSQETGHSSPLH,TRBJ1-6,TRBV14
ASIGSGGGYNEQF,TRBJ2-1,TRBV2
ASRDPYGEEKLF,TRBJ1-4,TRBV19
ASSSGSDLSSYEQY,TRBJ2-7,TRBV5-4
ASSARQGFAPLH,TRBJ1-6,TRBV19
ASSSRRLANYGYT,TRBJ1-2,TRBV28
ASSLAREGPFGTQY,TRBJ2-3,TRBV7-9
ASSLGQGGNQPQH,TRBJ1-5,TRBV11-2
ASSVGQITDTQY,TRBJ2-3,TRBV9
ASSQLTGTRETQY,TRBJ2-5,TRBV3-1/TRBV3-2
ASSPDRGEQY,TRBJ2-7,TRBV18
ATARKGWGYEQY,TRBJ2-7,TRBV6-5
ASSLVIADSWYGYT,TRBJ1-2,TRBV11-2
ATSDVTGGQYSNQPQH,TRBJ1-5,TRBV24-1
ASRQGARYGYT,TRBJ1-2,TRBV6-5
ASSQAEGTEAF,TRBJ1-1,TRBV3-1/TRBV3-2
ASSYSGSNEKLF,TRBJ1-4,TRBV6-5
ASRIQGIGYGYT,TRBJ1-2,TRBV27
ASSQSLAGVLEQY,TRBJ2-7,TRBV3-1/TRBV3-2
ASRATGAGQPQH,TRBJ1-5,TRBV28
ASTLRFGQPQH,TRBJ1-5,TRBV12-3/TRBV12-4
ASSLPNSGRLDTQY,TRBJ2-3,TRBV6-2/TRBV6-3
ASSRTRRSDEQY,TRBJ2-7,TRBV7-2
ASSLVSELDGYT,TRBJ1-2,TRBV7-9
ASSRDWNYGYT,TRBJ1-2,TRBV10-2
ASSQEEGGPYEQY,TRBJ2-7,TRBV4-2
ASGGTGELF,TRBJ2-2,TRBV10-3
ASRAGAGYT,TRBJ1-2,TRBV2
AISYSSGNTGELF,TRBJ2-2,TRBV10-3
ASSFGGPNTGELF,TRBJ2-2,TRBV28
ASSQAGGSADTQY,TRBJ2-3,TRBV3-1/TRBV3-2
SVVRRRRRNTEAF,TRBJ1-1,TRBV29-1
ASSGDSNEQF,TRBJ2-1,TRBV2
ASSGVGTSNQPQH,TRBJ1-5,TRBV9
ASNDMRTGPLH,TRBJ1-6,TRBV3-1/TRBV3-2
ASSLQGNQPQH,TRBJ1-5,TRBV5-8
ASSMTGDSGNTIY,TRBJ1-3,TRBV19